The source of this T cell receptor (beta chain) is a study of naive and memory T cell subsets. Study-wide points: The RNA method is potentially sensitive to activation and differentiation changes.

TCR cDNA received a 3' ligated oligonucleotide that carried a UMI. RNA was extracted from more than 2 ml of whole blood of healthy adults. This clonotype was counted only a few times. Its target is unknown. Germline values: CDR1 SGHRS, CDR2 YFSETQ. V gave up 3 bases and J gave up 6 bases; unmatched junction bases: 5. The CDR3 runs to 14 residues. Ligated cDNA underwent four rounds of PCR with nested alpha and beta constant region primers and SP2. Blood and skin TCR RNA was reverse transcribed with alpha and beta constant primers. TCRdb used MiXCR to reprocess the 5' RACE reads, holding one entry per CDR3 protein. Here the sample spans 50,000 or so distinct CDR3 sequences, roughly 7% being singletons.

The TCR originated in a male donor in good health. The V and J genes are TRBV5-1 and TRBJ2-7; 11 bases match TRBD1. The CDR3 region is CASSSGTGGGEQYF. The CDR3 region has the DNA TGCGCCAGCAGCTCCGGGACAGGGGGAGGCGAGCAGTACTTC.